The T cell receptor (beta chain) under discussion was sequenced for a study of blood T cell repertoires in COVID-19. Study information: Samples taken during acute and convalescent COVID-19 were collected in the United States, Italy and Spain. The cDNA or gDNA used as material had been derived from T cells, B-cell-depleted T cells, or PBMCs.

A single count supports this clone. Authors' methods: Quantification of nucleated cells was approximated via reference gene primer amplification. Profiled with immunoSEQ multiplex PCR; TCRdb holds only in-frame clones, not every one. The V and J calls and clone size come from that table; D and trimming were worked out from the DNA. The sample has tens of thousands of clones; roughly 90% are singletons. Sequencing used peripheral blood. The TCR was taken from a human donor in a cohort sampled during active COVID-19.

CDR3 sequence reads: CASSISSGGAGDTQYF. CDR3 nucleotides: TGTGCCAGTAGTATATCGAGCGGGGGGGCTGGAGATACGCAGTATTTT. The chain couples TRBV19 to TRBJ2-3; 10 positions match TRBD2. The CDR3 has 16 residues. Germline CDR1 reads LNHDA; CDR2 reads SQIVND (reference sequence). V was clipped by 2 bases and J by 5 bases; unmatched bases: 7.